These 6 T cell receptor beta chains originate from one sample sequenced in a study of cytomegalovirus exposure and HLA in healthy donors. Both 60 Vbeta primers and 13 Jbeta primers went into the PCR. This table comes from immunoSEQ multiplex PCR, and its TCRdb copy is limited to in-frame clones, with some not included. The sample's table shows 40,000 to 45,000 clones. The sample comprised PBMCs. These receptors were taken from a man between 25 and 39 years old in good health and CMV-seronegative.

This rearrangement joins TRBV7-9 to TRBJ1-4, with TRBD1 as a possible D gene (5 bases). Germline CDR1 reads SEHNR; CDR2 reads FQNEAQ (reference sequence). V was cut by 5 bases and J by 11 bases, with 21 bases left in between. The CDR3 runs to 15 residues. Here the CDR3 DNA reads TGTGCCAGCAGCCAACCCTTCGGCAGGGCGGCGAAACTGTTTTTT. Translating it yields CASSQPFGRAAKLFF.

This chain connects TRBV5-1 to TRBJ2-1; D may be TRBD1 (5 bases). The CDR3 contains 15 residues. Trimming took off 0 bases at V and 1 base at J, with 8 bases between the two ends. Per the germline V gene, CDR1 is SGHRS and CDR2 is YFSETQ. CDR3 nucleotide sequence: TGCGCCAGCAGCTTGGACAGGTCTTCCTACAATGAGCAGTTCTTC. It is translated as CASSLDRSSYNEQFF. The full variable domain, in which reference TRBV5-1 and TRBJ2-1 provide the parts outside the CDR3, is KAGVTQTPRYLIKTRGQQVTLSCSPISGHRSVSWYQQTPGQGLQFLFEYFSETQRNKGNFPGRFSGRQFSNSRSEMNVSTLELGDSALYLCASSLDRSSYNEQFFGPGTRLTVL.

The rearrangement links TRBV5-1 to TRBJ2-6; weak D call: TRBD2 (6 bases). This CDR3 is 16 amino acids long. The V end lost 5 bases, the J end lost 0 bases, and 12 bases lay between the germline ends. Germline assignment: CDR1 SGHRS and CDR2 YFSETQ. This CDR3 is CASSQTGVSGANVLTF. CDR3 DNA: TGCGCCAGCAGTCAGACGGGGGTCTCTGGGGCCAACGTCCTGACTTTC.

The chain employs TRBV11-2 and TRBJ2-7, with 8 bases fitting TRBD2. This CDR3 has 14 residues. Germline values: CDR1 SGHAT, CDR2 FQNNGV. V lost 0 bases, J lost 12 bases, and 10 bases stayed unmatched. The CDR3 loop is CASSLELRGDWRYF. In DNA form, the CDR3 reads TGTGCCAGCAGCTTAGAGTTGCGGGGGGACTGGCGGTACTTC.

CDR3: CASSFYGQVNGYTF. The CDR3 nucleotides are TGTGCCAGCAGCTTTTACGGACAGGTTAATGGCTACACCTTC. The genes are TRBV7-2 and TRBJ1-2, with TRBD1 matching 7 bases. The CDR3 runs to 14 residues. Germline trimming cut 3 bases from V and 6 bases from J; bases unmatched to any gene: 7. Per the germline V gene, CDR1 is SGHTA and CDR2 is FQGNSA.

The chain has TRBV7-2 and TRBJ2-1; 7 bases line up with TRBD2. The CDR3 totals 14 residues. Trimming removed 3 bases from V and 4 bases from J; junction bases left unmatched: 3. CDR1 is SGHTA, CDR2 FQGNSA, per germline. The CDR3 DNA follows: TGTGCCAGCAGCTTCGGACTAGAGTACAATGAGCAGTTCTTC. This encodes CASSFGLEYNEQFF.